This TCR beta chain was sequenced in a study of blood T cell repertoires in COVID-19. Across the study: The origin of the acute and convalescent COVID-19 samples was the United States, Italy and Spain. PBMCs, B-cell-depleted T cells, or T cells were the source of the cDNA or gDNA that made up the material.

Original analysis: From reference gene primer amplification, estimates of nucleated cell counts were derived. Method: immunoSEQ multiplex PCR; TCRdb's copy keeps in-frame clones and lacks some. Clone size and the V and J calls come from that table; the DNA yielded D and trimming. Of tens of thousands of clones listed, almost 90% were seen once; the top ten hold roughly 8.7%. CDR3 length: 15 amino acids. V dropped 4 bases and J dropped 5; count of bases not matched to a gene: 6. The germline CDR1 and CDR2 sequences are SGHRS and YFSETQ. The sequence derives from a woman in her seventies with acute or convalescent COVID-19. The material sequenced was peripheral blood. V gene TRBV5-1 combines with J gene TRBJ2-1; 10 positions agree with TRBD2. In nucleotides, the CDR3 is TGCGCCAGCAGCATCGCTAGCGGGAGCCACAATGAGCAGTTCTTC. As protein: CASSIASGSHNEQFF.